Following are 16 T cell receptor beta chains from one sample sequenced in a study of CD8 T cells in Susac syndrome. RNA was extracted with the RNeasy kit, and a quantity of about 0.45 to 1 ug was reverse transcribed using random hexamers. Each CDR3 protein gets one entry after TCRdb re-called the immunoSEQ multiplex PCR reads with MiXCR. The sample records under 150,000 distinct CDR3 sequences, roughly 80% being singletons. Sequencing used CD8+ T cells from PBMCs. Receptors were obtained from a human donor with multiple sclerosis.

This clonotype was recorded a few times. The genes are TRBV30 and TRBJ1-1, with D perhaps TRBD1 (5 bases). Germline CDR1 is GTSNPN and CDR2 is SVGIG (reference sequence). This CDR3 is 11 amino acids long. V was trimmed by 5 bases and J by 10 bases, leaving 14 bases between them. CDR3 residues: CAWGFGTAAFF. In nucleotides, the CDR3 is TGTGCCTGGGGGTTTGGGACCGCAGCTTTCTTT.

This CDR3 is CASRLIREHRGAVF. CDR3 DNA sequence: TGTGCAAGTCGCCTCATTCGGGAGCACCGGGGAGCTGTTTTT. J is TRBJ2-2 and V is TRBV12-2. TRBV12-2 is termed a pseudogene. The CDR3 extends over 14 amino acids.

For the CDR3, the DNA is TGTGCCAGTAGTATTTTCGTCGCTAGCGGGAGGATAGCAGATACGCAGTATTTT. It yields the protein CASSIFVASGRIADTQYF. The V gene is TRBV19, the J gene TRBJ2-3; 11 bases agree with TRBD2. Germline V gives CDR1 LNHDA, CDR2 SQIVND (reference sequence). V was clipped by 3 bases and J by 4 bases; unmatched bases: 12. The CDR3 runs 18 residues. Supplemented by reference TRBV19 and TRBJ2-3, the full variable domain reads DGGITQSPKYLFRKEGQNVTLSCEQNLNHDAMYWYRQDPGQGLRLIYYSQIVNDFQKGDIAEGYSVSREKKESFPLTVTSAQKNPTAFYLCASSIFVASGRIADTQYFGPGTRLTVL.

This chain joins TRBV15 and TRBJ1-1; D call uncertain. Germline CDR1 is LNHNV and CDR2 is YYDKDF (reference sequence). The CDR3 runs 14 residues. Trimming stripped 0 bases from V and 5 bases from J, with 10 bases between. The CDR3 nucleotides are TGTGCCACCAGCAGAGAGACACGGTGGACTGAAGCTTTCTTT. It is translated as CATSRETRWTEAFF.

This chain uses TRBV6-5 with TRBJ2-7; 7 bases line up with TRBD1. The J segment lost 1 base and the V segment lost 2 bases, leaving 2 bases of the junction unmatched. The CDR3 has 14 amino acids. CDR1 is MNHEY, CDR2 SVGAGI, per germline. The CDR3 spells CASSYVQGSYEQYV. CDR3 bases: TGTGCCAGCAGTTACGTACAGGGGTCCTACGAGCAGTACGTC.

This clonotype was counted once. The chain is built from TRBV21-1 and TRBJ1-5; TRBD1 was called by the table and not checked on the DNA. TRBV21-1 is tagged as a pseudogene. The CDR3 totals 16 residues. Written as DNA, the CDR3 is TGTGCCAGCAGCAAAGGAGGCGGGACCCAGAATCAGCCCCAGCATTTT. Translation gives CASSKGGGTQNQPQHF.

The rearrangement uses TRBV12-3 or TRBV12-4 and TRBJ2-1, with 11 bases fitting TRBD2. J was trimmed by 4 bases and V by 5 bases; bases with no gene match: 4. The CDR3 is made up of 15 amino acids. The CDR3 sequence: CASSPTSGRYNEQFF. In nucleotides, the CDR3 is TGTGCCAGCAGTCCCACTAGCGGGAGATACAATGAGCAGTTCTTC.

The genes are TRBV12-3 or TRBV12-4 and TRBJ2-2; 11 nucleotides agree with TRBD1. V was clipped by 3 bases and J by 5 bases; unmatched bases: 2. The CDR3 runs 15 residues. The CDR3 nucleotides read TGTGCCAGCAGTTTGGGGACAGGGGGGACCGGGGAGCTGTTTTTT. Translating gives CASSLGTGGTGELFF.

The V and J genes are TRBV18 and TRBJ2-1; the D is unclear. CDR1 KGHSH and CDR2 LQKENI come from the germline V gene. This CDR3 comprises 14 residues. V lost 3 bases to trimming and J lost 8 bases, with 14 bases between them. The CDR3 coding sequence is TGTGCCAGCTCACCGCCGGACCAGTGGGATGAGCAGTTCTTC. Amino acids: CASSPPDQWDEQFF.

The chain uses TRBV24-1 and TRBJ2-3, with 11 nucleotides matching TRBD2. This CDR3 region has 21 residues. Germline assignment: CDR1 KGHDR and CDR2 SFDVKD. The V and J ends lost 1 base and 0 bases, in that order; junction bases with no gene match: 14. In DNA form, the CDR3 reads TGTGCCACCAGTGATTTTACAGGGAGTCCCGGGACTAGCGGAAGCACAGATACGCAGTATTTT. Translating it yields CATSDFTGSPGTSGSTDTQYF.

The chain combines TRBV19 with TRBJ2-1, with D perhaps TRBD2 (6 bases). With 2 bases removed from V and 2 bases from J, the gap between germline ends came to 10 bases. Germline assignment: CDR1 LNHDA and CDR2 SQIVND (reference sequence). This CDR3 is built from 15 residues. The CDR3 spells CASSIIAETYNEQFF. The CDR3, as DNA: TGTGCCAGTAGTATAATAGCGGAGACCTACAATGAGCAGTTCTTC. The whole variable domain, filled in from reference TRBV19 and TRBJ2-1, reads DGGITQSPKYLFRKEGQNVTLSCEQNLNHDAMYWYRQDPGQGLRLIYYSQIVNDFQKGDIAEGYSVSREKKESFPLTVTSAQKNPTAFYLCASSIIAETYNEQFFGPGTRLTVL.

This clonotype has only one observation. The chain joins TRBV5-8 to TRBJ1-2; D remains ambiguous. The germline V gene has CDR1 SGHTS and CDR2 YDEGEE. CDR3 length: 12 amino acids. The germline V and J ends were trimmed by 4 bases and 7 bases, with 11 bases remaining between them. Here the CDR3 DNA reads TGTGCCAGCAGCCTTGGAAGGTCTGGCTACACCTTC. It specifies CASSLGRSGYTF.

This chain connects TRBV12-3 or TRBV12-4 to TRBJ2-2, with D possibly being TRBD2 (5 bases). CDR3 length: 15 residues. The V and J ends lost 3 bases and 7 bases respectively, with 15 bases between them. CDR3: CASSLDLYSSGELFF. The CDR3 DNA follows: TGTGCCAGCAGTTTGGACTTGTACTCCAGCGGGGAGCTGTTTTTT.

V and J are TRBV4-3 and TRBJ2-1; 9 bases fit TRBD2. J was trimmed by 2 bases and V by 0 bases; bases with no gene match: 11. This CDR3 contains 19 residues. The germline CDR1 and CDR2 sequences are LGHNA and YSLEER. The CDR3 region is CASSQDSGASGTPYNEQFF. Here the CDR3 DNA reads TGCGCCAGCAGCCAAGATAGTGGTGCTAGCGGGACCCCCTACAATGAGCAGTTCTTC.

The chain employs TRBV28 and TRBJ2-3; D uncertain. The CDR3 loop spans 14 amino acids. V lost 4 bases and J lost 0, with 8 bases in between. Germline V gene sequence: CDR1 MDHEN, CDR2 SYDVKM. The CDR3 sequence: CASSSTVSTDTQYF. The CDR3 DNA reads TGTGCCAGCAGTTCTACAGTTAGCACAGATACGCAGTATTTT. Full variable domain (rest looked up from reference TRBV28 and TRBJ2-3): DVKVTQSSRYLVKRTGEKVFLECVQDMDHENMFWYRQDPGLGLRLIYFSYDVKMKEKGDIPEGYSVSREKKERFSLILESASTNQTSMYLCASSSTVSTDTQYFGPGTRLTVL.

The chain has TRBV6-2 or TRBV6-3 and TRBJ2-1; TRBD2 matches 12 bases. This CDR3 spans 17 amino acids. Looked up from germline, CDR1 is MNHEY and CDR2 is SVGEGT. V was clipped by 5 bases and J by 3 bases; unmatched bases: 8. The CDR3 reads CASSPTSGRSVYNEQFF. CDR3 sequence (DNA): TGTGCCAGCAGTCCTACTAGCGGGAGGTCGGTCTACAATGAGCAGTTCTTC.